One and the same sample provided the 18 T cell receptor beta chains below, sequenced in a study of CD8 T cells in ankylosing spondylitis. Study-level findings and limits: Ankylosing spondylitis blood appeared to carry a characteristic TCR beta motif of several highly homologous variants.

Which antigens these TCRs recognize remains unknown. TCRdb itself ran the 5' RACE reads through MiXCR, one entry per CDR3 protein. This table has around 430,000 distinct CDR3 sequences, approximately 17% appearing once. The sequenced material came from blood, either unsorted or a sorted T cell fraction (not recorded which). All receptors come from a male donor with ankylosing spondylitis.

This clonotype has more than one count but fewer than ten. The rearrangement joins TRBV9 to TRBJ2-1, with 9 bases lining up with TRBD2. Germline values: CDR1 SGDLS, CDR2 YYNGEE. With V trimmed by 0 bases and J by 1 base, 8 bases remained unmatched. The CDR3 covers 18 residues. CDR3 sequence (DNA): TGTGCCAGCAGCGTAGGAATCAGCGGGGGGACATCCTACAATGAGCAGTTCTTC. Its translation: CASSVGISGGTSYNEQFF.

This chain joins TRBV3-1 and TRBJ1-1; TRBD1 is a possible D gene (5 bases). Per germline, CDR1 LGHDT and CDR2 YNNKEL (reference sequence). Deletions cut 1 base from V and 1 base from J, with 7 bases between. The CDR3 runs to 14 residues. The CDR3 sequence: CASSQVQENTEAFF. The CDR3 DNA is TGTGCCAGCAGCCAAGTACAGGAGAACACTGAAGCTTTCTTT.

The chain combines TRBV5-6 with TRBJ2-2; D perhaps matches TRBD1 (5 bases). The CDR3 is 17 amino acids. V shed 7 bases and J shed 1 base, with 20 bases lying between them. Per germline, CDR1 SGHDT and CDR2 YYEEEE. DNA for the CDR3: TGTGCCAGCCCACTTAGGTGGGCGGACATGAACACCGGGGAGCTGTTTTTT. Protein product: CASPLRWADMNTGELFF. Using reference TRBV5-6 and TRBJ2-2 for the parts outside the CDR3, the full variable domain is DAGVTQSPTHLIKTRGQQVTLRCSPKSGHDTVSWYQQALGQGPQFIFQYYEEEERQRGNFPDRFSGHQFPNYSSELNVNALLLGDSALYLCASPLRWADMNTGELFFGEGSRLTVL.

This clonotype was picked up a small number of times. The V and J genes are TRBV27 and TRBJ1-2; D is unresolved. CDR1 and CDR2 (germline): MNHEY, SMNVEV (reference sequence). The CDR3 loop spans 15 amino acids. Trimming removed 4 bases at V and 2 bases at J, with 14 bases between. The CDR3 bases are TGTGCCAGCAGTTCGACTACCATCATGAACTATGGCTACACCTTC. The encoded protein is CASSSTTIMNYGYTF.

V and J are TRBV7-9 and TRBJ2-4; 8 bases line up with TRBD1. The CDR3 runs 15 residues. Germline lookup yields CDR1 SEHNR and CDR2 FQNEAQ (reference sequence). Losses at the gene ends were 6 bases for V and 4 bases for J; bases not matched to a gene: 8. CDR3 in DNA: TGTGCCAGCAGGCCTCTACAGGGGGAAAAAAACATTCAGTACTTC. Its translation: CASRPLQGEKNIQYF.

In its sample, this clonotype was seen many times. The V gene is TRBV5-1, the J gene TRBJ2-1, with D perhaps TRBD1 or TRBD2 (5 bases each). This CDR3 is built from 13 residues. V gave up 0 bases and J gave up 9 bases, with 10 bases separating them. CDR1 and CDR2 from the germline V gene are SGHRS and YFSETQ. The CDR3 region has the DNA TGCGCCAGCAGCTTGGGGGAGCAGGGTGAGCAGTTCTTC. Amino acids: CASSLGEQGEQFF.

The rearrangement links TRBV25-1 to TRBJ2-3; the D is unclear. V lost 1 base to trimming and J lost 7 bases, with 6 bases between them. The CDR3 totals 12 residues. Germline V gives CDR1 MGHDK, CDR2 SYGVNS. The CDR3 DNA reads TGTGCCAGCAGTGAATCCCCCAATACGCAGTATTTT. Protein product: CASSESPNTQYF.

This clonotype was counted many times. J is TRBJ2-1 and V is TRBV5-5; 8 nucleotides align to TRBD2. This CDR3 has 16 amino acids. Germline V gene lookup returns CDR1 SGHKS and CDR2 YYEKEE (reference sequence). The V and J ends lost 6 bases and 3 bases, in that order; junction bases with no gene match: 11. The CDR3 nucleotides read TGTGCCAGCACCTTCTCGACTAGCGAGAGCTACAATGAGCAGTTCTTC. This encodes CASTFSTSESYNEQFF.

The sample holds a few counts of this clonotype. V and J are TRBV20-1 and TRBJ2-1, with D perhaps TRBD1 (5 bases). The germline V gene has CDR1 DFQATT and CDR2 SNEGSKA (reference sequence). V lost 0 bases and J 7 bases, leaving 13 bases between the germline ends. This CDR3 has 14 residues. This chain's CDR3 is CSARDGYRLNEQFF. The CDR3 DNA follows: TGCAGTGCTAGAGATGGATACAGGTTAAATGAGCAGTTCTTC.

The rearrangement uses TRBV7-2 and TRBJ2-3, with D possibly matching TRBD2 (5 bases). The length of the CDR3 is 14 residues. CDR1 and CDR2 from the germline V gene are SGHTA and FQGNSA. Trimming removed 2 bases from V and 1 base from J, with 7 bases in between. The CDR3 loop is CASSLQAGTDTQYF. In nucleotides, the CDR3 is TGTGCCAGCAGCTTACAAGCGGGCACAGATACGCAGTATTTT.

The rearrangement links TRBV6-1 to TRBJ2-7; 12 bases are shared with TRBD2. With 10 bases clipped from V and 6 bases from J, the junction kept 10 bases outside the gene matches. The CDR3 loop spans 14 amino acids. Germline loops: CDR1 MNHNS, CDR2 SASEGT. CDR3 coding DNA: TGTGCCACCACCCAACTAGCGGGGGGTTCCGAGCAGTACTTC. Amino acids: CATTQLAGGSEQYF.

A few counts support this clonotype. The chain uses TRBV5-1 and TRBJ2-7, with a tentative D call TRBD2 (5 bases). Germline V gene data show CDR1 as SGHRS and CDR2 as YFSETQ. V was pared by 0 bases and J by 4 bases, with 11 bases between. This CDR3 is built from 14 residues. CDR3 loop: CASSLVVAPYEQYF. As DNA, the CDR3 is TGCGCCAGCAGCTTGGTTGTAGCGCCGTACGAGCAGTACTTC.

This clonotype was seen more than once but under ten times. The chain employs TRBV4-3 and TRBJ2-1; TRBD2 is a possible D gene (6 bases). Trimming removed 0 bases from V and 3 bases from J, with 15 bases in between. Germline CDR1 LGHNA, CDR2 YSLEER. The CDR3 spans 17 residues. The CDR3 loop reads CASSQDWDSSGYNEQFF. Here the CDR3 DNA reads TGCGCCAGCAGCCAAGATTGGGACTCATCGGGCTACAATGAGCAGTTCTTC.

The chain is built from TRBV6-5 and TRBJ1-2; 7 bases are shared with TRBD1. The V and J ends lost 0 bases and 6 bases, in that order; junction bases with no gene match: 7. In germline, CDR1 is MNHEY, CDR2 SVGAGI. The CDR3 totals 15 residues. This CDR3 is CASSYSTGAVNGYTF. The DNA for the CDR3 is TGTGCCAGCAGTTACTCAACAGGGGCGGTCAATGGCTACACCTTC.

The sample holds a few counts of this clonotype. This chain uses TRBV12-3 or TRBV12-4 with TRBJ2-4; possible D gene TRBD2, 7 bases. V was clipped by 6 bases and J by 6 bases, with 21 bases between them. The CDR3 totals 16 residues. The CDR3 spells CASSPQGGGKGNIQYF. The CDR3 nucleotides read TGTGCCAGCAGCCCCCAGGGAGGGGGTAAGGGAAACATTCAGTACTTC.

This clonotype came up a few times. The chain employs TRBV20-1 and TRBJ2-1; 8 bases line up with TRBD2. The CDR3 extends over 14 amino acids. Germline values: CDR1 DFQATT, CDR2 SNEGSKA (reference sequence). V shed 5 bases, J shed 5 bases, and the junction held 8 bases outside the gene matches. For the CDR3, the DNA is TGCAGTGCTCCCCTGGGACTAGATCACAATGAGCAGTTCTTC. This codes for CSAPLGLDHNEQFF.

CDR3 nucleotides: TGTGCCAGCAGCCCCCGGGAAAGGTACGAGCAGTACTTC. Encoded protein: CASSPRERYEQYF. The chain uses TRBV11-3 and TRBJ2-7, with D perhaps matching TRBD2 (5 bases). Trimming took 5 bases from V and 4 from J, leaving 12 bases between them. The CDR3 is 13 amino acids. The V gene's germline CDR1 is SGHNT and CDR2 YENEEA.

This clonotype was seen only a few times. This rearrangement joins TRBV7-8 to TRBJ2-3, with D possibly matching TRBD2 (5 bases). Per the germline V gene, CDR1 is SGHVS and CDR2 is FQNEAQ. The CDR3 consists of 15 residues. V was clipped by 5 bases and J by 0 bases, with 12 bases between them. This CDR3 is CASSPFTRSTDTQYF. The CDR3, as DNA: TGTGCCAGCAGCCCTTTTACTAGGAGCACAGATACGCAGTATTTT.